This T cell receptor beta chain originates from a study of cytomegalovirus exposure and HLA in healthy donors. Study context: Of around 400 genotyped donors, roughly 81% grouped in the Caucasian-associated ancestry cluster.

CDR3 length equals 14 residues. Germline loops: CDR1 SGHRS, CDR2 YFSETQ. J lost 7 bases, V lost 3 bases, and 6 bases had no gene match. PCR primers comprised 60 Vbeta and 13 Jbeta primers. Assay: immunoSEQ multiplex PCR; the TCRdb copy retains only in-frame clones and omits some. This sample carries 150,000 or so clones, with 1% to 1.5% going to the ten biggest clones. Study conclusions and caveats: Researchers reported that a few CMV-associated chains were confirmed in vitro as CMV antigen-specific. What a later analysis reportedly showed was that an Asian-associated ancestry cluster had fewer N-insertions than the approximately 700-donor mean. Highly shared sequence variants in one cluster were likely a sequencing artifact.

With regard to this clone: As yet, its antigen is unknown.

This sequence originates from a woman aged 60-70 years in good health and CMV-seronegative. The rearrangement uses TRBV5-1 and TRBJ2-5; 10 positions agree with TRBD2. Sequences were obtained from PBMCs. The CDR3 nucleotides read TGCGCCAGCAGCTCTGAGCGGGAGGGTGGGACCCAGTACTTC. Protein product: CASSSEREGGTQYF.